The entry below gives a single TCR beta chain sequence along with its context. What it recognizes is unknown. These data are taken from a study of human T cells and chemical hapten exposure. For the study at large: Per-sample TCR yield variability stemmed mainly from small pooled library volume differences. Regarding the study as a whole: Sensitizing with DPC caused no change in TCRs above 1 in 1000 frequency. Versus controls, significantly more large CDR3 similarity clusters arose from expanded TCRs.

Trimming removed 1 base from V and 2 bases from J, with 12 bases in between. The CDR3 sequence is 16 residues long. CDR1 is MGHRA, CDR2 YSYEKL, per germline. The library gave individual cDNA molecules unique molecular identifiers. TCRdb re-called the RACE reads through MiXCR, storing one row per CDR3 protein. The sample includes 250,000 or so distinct CDR3 sequences, 7.5% to 9% of them seen just once. This sample's time point: pre-sensitization, week 0. Treatment of the sample: therapeutic diphenylcyclopropenone sensitization with weekly scalp DPC. The TCR sequence derives from a man between 18 and 29 years old with alopecia areata. Some clones in this sample may be carry-over from other donors' samples. The sequences come from whole blood, collected in connection with sensitization to the hapten diphenylcyclopropenone (DPC). The chain has TRBV4-1 and TRBJ2-1; D possibly uses TRBD1 or TRBD2 (6 bases each). DNA for the CDR3: TGCGCCAGCAGCCAAGGCCGGGGGCGGACCTACAATGAGCAGTTCTTC. It is translated as CASSQGRGRTYNEQFF.